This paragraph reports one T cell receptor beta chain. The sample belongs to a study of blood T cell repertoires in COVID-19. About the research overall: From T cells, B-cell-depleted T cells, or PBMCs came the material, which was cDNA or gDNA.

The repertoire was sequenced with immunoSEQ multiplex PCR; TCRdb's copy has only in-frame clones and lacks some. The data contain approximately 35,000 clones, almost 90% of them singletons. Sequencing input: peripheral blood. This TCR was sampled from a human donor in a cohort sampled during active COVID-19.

The CDR3 DNA follows: TGTGCCAGCAGCTCATGGACAGACAAGGGGAGGGGGTTCTACGAGCAGTACTTC. It translates to CASSSWTDKGRGFYEQYF. The gene calls are TRBV13 and TRBJ2-7, with a tentative D call TRBD2 (7 bases). V lost 4 bases, J lost 3 bases, and 25 bases lay in between. This CDR3 is 18 amino acids long. CDR1 is PRHDT, CDR2 FYEKMQ, per germline (reference sequence).